Below, 18 T cell receptor beta chains from the same sample are listed, as sequenced in a study of shared clonotypes between healthy human individuals. Assay used: immunoSEQ multiplex PCR; TCRdb lists only in-frame clones, some missing. The table lists around 2,100,000 clones, over 85% of them singletons, with 0.9% to 1.5% in the top ten. Naive CD8 populations comprised CD45RO-negative cells positively selected for CCR7, excluding terminally differentiated effector memory CD45RA+ cells. Source material: naive CD8+ T cells sorted from blood. Receptors were obtained from a man younger than 30 in good health.

The gene calls are TRBV7-9 and TRBJ2-2; the D is unclear. CDR1 is SEHNR and CDR2 is FQNEAQ in the germline V gene (reference sequence). The CDR3 is made up of 17 amino acids. Trimming pared 2 bases from V and 5 bases from J, leaving 18 bases between. CDR3 in amino acids: CASSLLLSFEGTGELFF. In nucleotides, the CDR3 is TGTGCCAGCAGCTTACTGTTATCCTTCGAAGGTACCGGGGAGCTGTTTTTT.

The rearrangement links TRBV6-5 to TRBJ1-4; 7 positions agree with TRBD1. The CDR3 consists of 15 residues. The germline V gene encodes CDR1 MNHEY and CDR2 SVGAGI. V lost 4 bases to trimming and J lost 5 bases; unmatched junction nucleotides: 7. CDR3 sequence (DNA): TGTGCCAGCAGTTCATCCACAGGGGTCAATGAAAAACTGTTTTTT. It codes for CASSSSTGVNEKLFF.

CDR3 DNA sequence: TGTGCCAGCAGCTCCGACCGGGGTCGAGCCTACGAGCAGTACTTC. This gives the protein CASSSDRGRAYEQYF. The V call is TRBV7-9, the J call TRBJ2-7, with a possible D match to TRBD2 (5 bases). The germline gives CDR1 SEHNR, CDR2 FQNEAQ (reference sequence). V was cut by 4 bases and J by 2 bases, with 15 bases left in between. This CDR3 region has 15 residues.

Regarding this clone: The same CDR3 also results from other DNA sequences found in this sample. This rearrangement joins TRBV5-6 to TRBJ2-5; 7 positions match TRBD2. The CDR3 totals 14 residues. The V gene end was trimmed by 1 base and the J gene end by 3 bases; junction bases not matched to a gene: 3. Germline values: CDR1 SGHDT, CDR2 YYEEEE. This chain's CDR3 is CASSLLAGEETQYF. The CDR3 DNA follows: TGTGCCAGCAGCTTGCTCGCGGGGGAAGAGACCCAGTACTTC.

The genes are TRBV9 and TRBJ2-5; 11 nucleotides match TRBD2. The CDR3 is 16 amino acids. V shed 4 bases and J 5 bases; nucleotides not matched to a gene: 10. Germline CDR1 is SGDLS and CDR2 is YYNGEE. Here the CDR3 reads CASSFGSGRAGETQYF. CDR3 nucleotides: TGTGCCAGCAGCTTCGGTAGCGGGAGGGCCGGTGAGACCCAGTACTTC. The variable domain in full, completed from reference TRBV9 and TRBJ2-5, reads DSGVTQTPKHLITATGQRVTLRCSPRSGDLSVYWYQQSLDQGLQFLIQYYNGEERAKGNILERFSAQQFPDLHSELNLSSLELGDSALYFCASSFGSGRAGETQYFGPGTRLLVL.

V and J are TRBV12-5 and TRBJ2-3; unclear D gene. Germline V gene data show CDR1 as LGHNT and CDR2 as FRNRAP. V was clipped by 0 bases and J by 4 bases, with 14 bases between them. The CDR3 totals 16 residues. CDR3 bases: TGTGCTAGTGGTTTGGTACCTTCAACCGAGGCAGATACGCAGTATTTT. Protein: CASGLVPSTEADTQYF.

The chain links TRBV27 to TRBJ2-5; a weak D match, TRBD1 (6 bases). This CDR3 comprises 14 residues. CDR1 MNHEY and CDR2 SMNVEV come from the germline V gene (reference sequence). Trimming pared 5 bases from V and 1 base from J, leaving 11 bases between. The chain's CDR3 is CASSIKGVQETQYF. Here the CDR3 DNA reads TGTGCCAGCAGTATTAAGGGGGTCCAAGAGACCCAGTACTTC.

The chain joins TRBV19 to TRBJ2-1, with D unclear. The germline CDR1 and CDR2 sequences are LNHDA and SQIVND (reference sequence). This CDR3 is 14 amino acids long. Trimming pared 5 bases from V and 5 bases from J, leaving 13 bases between. The CDR3 region is CASSPPGGDNEQFF. CDR3 in DNA: TGTGCCAGTAGTCCACCAGGCGGCGACAATGAGCAGTTCTTC.

This chain uses TRBV4-1 with TRBJ1-2, with D hard to call. Germline CDR1 MGHRA, CDR2 YSYEKL. The CDR3 runs 14 residues. Trimming cost V 3 bases and J 1 base, with 9 bases left between them. DNA of the CDR3: TGCGCCAGCAGCCACCTACGCGATAACTATGGCTACACCTTC. It is translated as CASSHLRDNYGYTF.

Notes on this clone: The same CDR3 arises from other DNA sequences in this sample as well. This chain uses TRBV30 with TRBJ2-1; D remains ambiguous. This CDR3 has 11 residues. V lost 2 bases and J 10 bases, leaving 9 bases between the germline ends. The germline V gene has CDR1 GTSNPN and CDR2 SVGIG (reference sequence). This chain's CDR3 is CAWSPSGEQFF. CDR3 nucleotide sequence: TGTGCCTGGAGTCCGAGTGGCGAGCAGTTCTTC.

A single count supports this clone. V usage is TRBV19 and J usage is TRBJ1-5; D unclear. V gave up 4 bases and J gave up 3 bases, with 10 bases separating them. This CDR3 spans 14 amino acids. Germline values: CDR1 LNHDA, CDR2 SQIVND (reference sequence). CDR3 sequence reads: CASSTASINQPQHF. CDR3 in DNA: TGTGCCAGTAGTACCGCCAGCATCAATCAGCCCCAGCATTTT.

The chain joins TRBV27 to TRBJ2-2, with 8 bases matching TRBD2. The length of the CDR3 is 15 residues. Germline trimming cut 5 bases from V and 3 bases from J; bases unmatched to any gene: 5. CDR1 is MNHEY, CDR2 SMNVEV, per germline (reference sequence). CDR3 residues: CASSPLAGHTGELFF. CDR3 nucleotides: TGTGCCAGCAGTCCATTAGCGGGGCACACCGGGGAGCTGTTTTTT.

This clone was observed once. The chain combines TRBV5-1 with TRBJ2-1; D call uncertain. The CDR3 length is 16 residues. Trimming took 0 bases from V and 7 from J, leaving 17 bases between them. Germline assignment: CDR1 SGHRS and CDR2 YFSETQ. The DNA for the CDR3 is TGCGCCAGCAGCTTGGGCTCGATGTTTTTGGGGAATGAGCAGTTCTTC. This codes for CASSLGSMFLGNEQFF.

The gene calls are TRBV2 and TRBJ2-3, with D perhaps matching TRBD2 (5 bases). The germline gives CDR1 SNHLY, CDR2 FYNNEI. Deletions cut 4 bases from V and 4 bases from J, with 15 bases between. The CDR3 totals 15 residues. The CDR3: CASSGLAHDPDTQYF. The DNA of the CDR3 is TGTGCCAGCAGTGGGCTAGCCCATGATCCAGATACGCAGTATTTT.

The chain combines TRBV7-9 with TRBJ2-3, with a possible D match to TRBD1 (6 bases). Between the trimmed V and J ends, which lost 4 bases and 1 base, there was a span of 15 bases. CDR1 and CDR2 from the germline V gene are SEHNR and FQNEAQ (reference sequence). The CDR3 runs 16 residues. The CDR3 reads CASSSRDTARTDTQYF. The CDR3 DNA follows: TGTGCCAGCAGCTCCCGGGACACCGCCCGCACAGATACGCAGTATTTT.

The rearrangement uses TRBV4-1 and TRBJ1-2; D not certain. CDR3 length equals 15 residues. Trimming pared 3 bases from V and 0 bases from J, leaving 11 bases between. Germline-derived CDR1 and CDR2 are MGHRA and YSYEKL. CDR3 loop: CASSQHGETNYGYTF. The CDR3 bases are TGCGCCAGCAGCCAGCACGGGGAGACTAACTATGGCTACACCTTC.

CDR3 coding DNA: TGCGCCAGCAGCCAAGTGGAACTAGCGGGAGTATACGCGAACACCGGGGAGCTGTTTTTT. Encoded protein: CASSQVELAGVYANTGELFF. V gene TRBV4-3 combines with J gene TRBJ2-2; 11 nucleotides match TRBD2. The J segment lost 0 bases and the V segment lost 1 base, leaving 10 bases of the junction unmatched. Germline V gene sequence: CDR1 LGHNA, CDR2 YSLEER. The length of the CDR3 is 20 residues.

This clone was found a few times. The chain combines TRBV2 with TRBJ2-7; D perhaps matches TRBD1 (5 bases). Germline CDR1 reads SNHLY; CDR2 reads FYNNEI. V was pared by 6 bases and J by 0 bases, with 9 bases between. This CDR3 comprises 13 residues. The CDR3 sequence is CASRDTNSYEQYF. DNA of the CDR3: TGTGCCAGCAGGGACACGAACTCCTACGAGCAGTACTTC.